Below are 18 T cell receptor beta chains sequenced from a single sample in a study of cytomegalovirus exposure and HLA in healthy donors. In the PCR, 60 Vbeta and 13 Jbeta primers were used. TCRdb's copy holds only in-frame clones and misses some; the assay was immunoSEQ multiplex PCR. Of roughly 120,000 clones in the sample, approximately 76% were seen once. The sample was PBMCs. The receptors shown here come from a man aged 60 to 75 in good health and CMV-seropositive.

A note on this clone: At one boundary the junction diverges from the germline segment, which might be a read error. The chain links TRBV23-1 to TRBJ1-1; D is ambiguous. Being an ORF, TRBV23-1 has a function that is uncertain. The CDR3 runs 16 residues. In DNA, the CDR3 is TGCGCCAGCAGTCAATCTCGTGGGCATCTGAATACTGAAGCTTTCTTT. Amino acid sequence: CASSQSRGHLNTEAFF.

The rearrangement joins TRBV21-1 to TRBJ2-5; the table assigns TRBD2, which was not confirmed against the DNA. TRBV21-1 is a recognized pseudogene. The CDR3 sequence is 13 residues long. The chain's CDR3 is CASSTRRRETQYF. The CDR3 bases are TGTGCCAGCAGCACCCGACGGAGGGAGACCCAGTACTTC.

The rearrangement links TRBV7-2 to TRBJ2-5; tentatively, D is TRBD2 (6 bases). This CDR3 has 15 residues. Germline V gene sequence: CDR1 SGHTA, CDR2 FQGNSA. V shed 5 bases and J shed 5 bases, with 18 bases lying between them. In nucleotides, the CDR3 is TGTGCCAGCAGCAAGGATGGGGGAGGCGGCGAGACCCAGTACTTC. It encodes CASSKDGGGGETQYF.

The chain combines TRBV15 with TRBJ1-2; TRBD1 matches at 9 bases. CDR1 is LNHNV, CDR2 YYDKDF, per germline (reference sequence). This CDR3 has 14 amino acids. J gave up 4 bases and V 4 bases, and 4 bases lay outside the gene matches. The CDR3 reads CATSTADRGYGYTF. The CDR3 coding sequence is TGTGCCACCAGCACAGCGGACAGGGGCTATGGCTACACCTTC.

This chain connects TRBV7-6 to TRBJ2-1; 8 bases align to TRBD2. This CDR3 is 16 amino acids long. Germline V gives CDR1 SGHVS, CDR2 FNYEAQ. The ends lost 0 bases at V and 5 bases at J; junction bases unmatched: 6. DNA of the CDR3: TGTGCCAGCAGCTTAGCGGCTAGCGGGTTTCACAATGAGCAGTTCTTC. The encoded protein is CASSLAASGFHNEQFF.

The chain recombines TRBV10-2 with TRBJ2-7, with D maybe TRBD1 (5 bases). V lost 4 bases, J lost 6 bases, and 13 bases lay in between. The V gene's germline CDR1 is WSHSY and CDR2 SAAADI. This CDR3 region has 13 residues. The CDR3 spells CASSGAGFGEQYF. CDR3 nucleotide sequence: TGCGCCAGCAGTGGGGCAGGGTTCGGCGAGCAGTACTTC.

Here the CDR3 reads CASSEQRGGLGEQFF. The DNA for the CDR3 is TGTGCCAGCAGCGAACAGCGGGGGGGTCTCGGTGAGCAGTTCTTC. The chain recombines TRBV11-2 with TRBJ2-1; 10 positions match TRBD2. There are 15 residues in the CDR3. V lost 5 bases, J lost 9 bases, and 10 bases stayed unmatched. Germline V CDR1 and CDR2: SGHAT, FQNNGV.

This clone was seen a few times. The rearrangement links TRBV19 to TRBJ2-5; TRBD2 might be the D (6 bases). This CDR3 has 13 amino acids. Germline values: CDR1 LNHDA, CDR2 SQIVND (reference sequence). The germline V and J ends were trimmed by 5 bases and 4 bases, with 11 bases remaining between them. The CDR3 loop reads CASSSDYPETQYF. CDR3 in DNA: TGTGCCAGTAGTTCGGACTACCCAGAGACCCAGTACTTC.

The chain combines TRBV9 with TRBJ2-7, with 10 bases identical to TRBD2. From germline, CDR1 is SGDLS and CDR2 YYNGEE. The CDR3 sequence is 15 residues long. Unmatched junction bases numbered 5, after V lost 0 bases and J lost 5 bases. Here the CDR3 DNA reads TGTGCCAGCAGCGTAGGAGGGACTAGCGTCCACGAGCAGTACTTC. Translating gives CASSVGGTSVHEQYF.

This CDR3 is CASSLAGGGLETQYF. CDR3 coding DNA: TGTGCCAGCAGTCTAGCGGGAGGTGGTTTAGAGACCCAGTACTTC. This chain joins TRBV9 and TRBJ2-5; 11 nucleotides match TRBD2. Germline assignment: CDR1 SGDLS and CDR2 YYNGEE. The CDR3 extends over 15 amino acids. V shed 5 bases, J shed 4 bases, and the junction held 7 bases outside the gene matches.

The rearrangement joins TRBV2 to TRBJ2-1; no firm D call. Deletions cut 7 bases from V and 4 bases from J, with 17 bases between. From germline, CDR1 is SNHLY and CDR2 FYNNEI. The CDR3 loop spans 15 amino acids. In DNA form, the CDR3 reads TGTGCCAGCACCCCGCCGAGCATGGTTTACAATGAGCAGTTCTTC. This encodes CASTPPSMVYNEQFF. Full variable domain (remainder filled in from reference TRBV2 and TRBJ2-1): EPEVTQTPSHQVTQMGQEVILRCVPISNHLYFYWYRQILGQKVEFLVSFYNNEISEKSEIFDDQFSVERPDGSNFTLKIRSTKLEDSAMYFCASTPPSMVYNEQFFGPGTRLTVL.

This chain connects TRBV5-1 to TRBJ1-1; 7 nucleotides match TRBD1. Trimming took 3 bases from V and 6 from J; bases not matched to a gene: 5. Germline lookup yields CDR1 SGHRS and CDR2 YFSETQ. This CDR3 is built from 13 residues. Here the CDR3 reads CASSSHRGPEAFF. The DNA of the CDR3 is TGCGCCAGCAGCTCTCACAGGGGACCTGAAGCTTTCTTT. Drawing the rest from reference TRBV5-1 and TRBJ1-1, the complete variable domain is KAGVTQTPRYLIKTRGQQVTLSCSPISGHRSVSWYQQTPGQGLQFLFEYFSETQRNKGNFPGRFSGRQFSNSRSEMNVSTLELGDSALYLCASSSHRGPEAFFGQGTRLTVV.

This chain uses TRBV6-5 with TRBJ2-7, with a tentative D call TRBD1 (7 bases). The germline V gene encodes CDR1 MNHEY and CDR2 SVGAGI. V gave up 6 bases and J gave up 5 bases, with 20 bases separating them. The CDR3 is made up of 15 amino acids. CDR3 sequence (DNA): TGTGCCAGCAGCCTTCGCGGGACAGCAGATAACGAGCAGTACTTC. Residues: CASSLRGTADNEQYF.

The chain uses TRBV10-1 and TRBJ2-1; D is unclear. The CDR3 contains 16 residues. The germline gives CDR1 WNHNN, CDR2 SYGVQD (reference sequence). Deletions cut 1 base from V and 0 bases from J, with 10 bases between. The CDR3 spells CASSEYRPPSYNEQFF. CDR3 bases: TGCGCCAGCAGTGAGTACAGACCGCCCTCCTACAATGAGCAGTTCTTC.

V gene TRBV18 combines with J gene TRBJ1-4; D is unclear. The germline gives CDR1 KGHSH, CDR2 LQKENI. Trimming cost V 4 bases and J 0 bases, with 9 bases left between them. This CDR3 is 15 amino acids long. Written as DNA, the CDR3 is TGTGCCAGCTCACTACCCCTTGCAACTAATGAAAAACTGTTTTTT. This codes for CASSLPLATNEKLFF.

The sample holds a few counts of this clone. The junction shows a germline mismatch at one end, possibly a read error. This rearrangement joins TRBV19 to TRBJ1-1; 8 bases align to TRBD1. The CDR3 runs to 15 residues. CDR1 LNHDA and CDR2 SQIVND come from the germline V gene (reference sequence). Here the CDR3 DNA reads TGTGCCAGTAGTTCTCCCAGGGGGCTGAATACTGAAGCTTTCTTT. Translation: CASSSPRGLNTEAFF.

The CDR3, as DNA: TGTGCCATCAGTGCTATCCCCGGGGGTAGCGGAGGCCAGGGTACGCAGTATTTT. This sequence encodes CAISAIPGGSGGQGTQYF. The V gene is TRBV10-3, the J gene TRBJ2-3; perhaps TRBD2 as D (6 bases). CDR3 length equals 18 residues. Per germline, CDR1 ENHRY and CDR2 SYGVKD. With 4 bases removed from V and 8 bases from J, the gap between germline ends came to 28 bases.

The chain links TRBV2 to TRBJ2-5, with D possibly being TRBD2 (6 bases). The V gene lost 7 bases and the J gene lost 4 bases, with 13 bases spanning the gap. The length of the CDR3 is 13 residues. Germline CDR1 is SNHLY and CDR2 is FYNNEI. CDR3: CASTRRGRETQYF. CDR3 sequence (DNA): TGTGCCAGCACCAGGAGGGGACGAGAGACCCAGTACTTC. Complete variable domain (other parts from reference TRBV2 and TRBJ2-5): EPEVTQTPSHQVTQMGQEVILRCVPISNHLYFYWYRQILGQKVEFLVSFYNNEISEKSEIFDDQFSVERPDGSNFTLKIRSTKLEDSAMYFCASTRRGRETQYFGPGTRLLVL.